The next 9 T cell receptor beta chains were all read from a single sample in a study of shared clonotypes between healthy human individuals. In the naive CD8 group, cells lacked CD45RO and were positively selected for CCR7, so terminally differentiated effector memory CD45RA+ cells were left out. Profiling relied on immunoSEQ multiplex PCR, and the TCRdb table lists in-frame clones only, not all of them. The sample shows about 590,000 clones, 95% to 96% of them seen only once. Sequenced sample: naive CD8+ T cells sorted from blood. These receptor sequences come from a woman in her thirties in good health.

V and J are TRBV11-2 and TRBJ2-1, with TRBD2 identical over 15 bases. The germline CDR1 and CDR2 sequences are SGHAT and FQNNGV. The CDR3 loop spans 15 amino acids. V gave up 1 base and J gave up 12 bases; unmatched junction bases: 4. As DNA, the CDR3 is TGTGCCAGCAGCTTAGGTGGACTAGCGGGAGGGTGGCAGTTCTTC. Translating it yields CASSLGGLAGGWQFF.

This rearrangement joins TRBV29-1 to TRBJ1-1; the D is unclear. Germline values: CDR1 SQVTM, CDR2 ANQGSEA. This CDR3 has 15 residues. The ends were cut back, 0 bases at V and 1 base at J, with 12 bases in the middle. CDR3 region: CSVEDPVGKNTEAFF. Written as DNA, the CDR3 is TGCAGCGTTGAAGATCCAGTAGGGAAGAACACTGAAGCTTTCTTT. The variable domain in full, with the rest retrieved from reference TRBV29-1 and TRBJ1-1, is SAVISQKPSRDICQRGTSLTIQCQVDSQVTMMFWYRQQPGQSLTLIATANQGSEATYESGFVIDKFPISRPNLTFSTLTVSNMSPEDSSIYLCSVEDPVGKNTEAFFGQGTRLTVV.

A remark on this clone: The same CDR3 can be traced to other DNA sequences in this sample. The gene calls are TRBV28 and TRBJ1-1; D gene uncertain. The germline V and J ends were trimmed by 5 bases and 2 bases, with 6 bases remaining between them. Germline CDR1 is MDHEN and CDR2 is SYDVKM. The CDR3 loop spans 12 amino acids. CDR3 nucleotides: TGTGCCAGCAGTATGGGCAACACTGAAGCTTTCTTT. The encoded protein is CASSMGNTEAFF.

The chain links TRBV5-1 to TRBJ2-7, with TRBD2 matching over 7 bases. J gave up 0 bases and V 0 bases, and 6 bases lay outside the gene matches. CDR1 is SGHRS and CDR2 is YFSETQ in the germline V gene. The CDR3 is 16 residues long. CDR3 bases: TGCGCCAGCAGCTTGGAACCGGGACTACTCTCCTACGAGCAGTACTTC. Protein: CASSLEPGLLSYEQYF.

The chain employs TRBV28 and TRBJ2-7, with a tentative D call TRBD2 (6 bases). Germline values: CDR1 MDHEN, CDR2 SYDVKM. The CDR3 spans 16 residues. V gave up 5 bases and J gave up 2 bases, with 19 bases separating them. The CDR3 nucleotides are TGTGCCAGCAGTCAAGGCCGGGACTCCGGGCCCTACGAGCAGTACTTC. Translation: CASSQGRDSGPYEQYF. The full variable domain, rest sourced from reference TRBV28 and TRBJ2-7, is DVKVTQSSRYLVKRTGEKVFLECVQDMDHENMFWYRQDPGLGLRLIYFSYDVKMKEKGDIPEGYSVSREKKERFSLILESASTNQTSMYLCASSQGRDSGPYEQYFGPGTRLTVT.

About this clone itself: Other DNA sequences in the same sample also yield this CDR3. V and J are TRBV28 and TRBJ2-7; D unclear. Looked up from germline, CDR1 is MDHEN and CDR2 is SYDVKM. V dropped 5 bases and J dropped 0 bases, with 8 bases sitting between them. This CDR3 has 13 amino acids. The chain's CDR3 is CASSPGSSYEQYF. The CDR3 bases are TGTGCCAGCAGTCCCGGCAGCTCCTACGAGCAGTACTTC.

The chain has TRBV7-6 and TRBJ1-2; D might be TRBD1 (6 bases). CDR1 and CDR2 from the germline V gene are SGHVS and FNYEAQ. This CDR3 is built from 12 residues. Trimming took 5 bases from V and 6 from J, leaving 10 bases between them. CDR3 sequence: CASSADSHGYTF. As DNA, the CDR3 is TGTGCCAGCAGCGCGGACAGCCATGGCTACACCTTC. The whole variable domain, filled in from reference TRBV7-6 and TRBJ1-2, reads GAGVSQSPRYKVTKRGQDVALRCDPISGHVSLYWYRQALGQGPEFLTYFNYEAQQDKSGLPNDRFSAERPEGSISTLTIQRTEQRDSAMYRCASSADSHGYTFGSGTRLTVV.

J is TRBJ1-5 and V is TRBV5-1, with D maybe TRBD1 (5 bases). CDR3 size: 19 residues. CDR1 and CDR2 from the germline V gene are SGHRS and YFSETQ. Deletions cut 1 base from V and 1 base from J, with 21 bases between. This chain's CDR3 is CASSLSPFLKWGSNQPQHF. The CDR3 DNA reads as TGCGCCAGCAGCTTGTCCCCCTTTCTCAAATGGGGGAGCAATCAGCCCCAGCATTTT. The complete variable domain, with remaining parts taken from reference TRBV5-1 and TRBJ1-5, reads KAGVTQTPRYLIKTRGQQVTLSCSPISGHRSVSWYQQTPGQGLQFLFEYFSETQRNKGNFPGRFSGRQFSNSRSEMNVSTLELGDSALYLCASSLSPFLKWGSNQPQHFGDGTRLSIL.

CDR3 protein: CASSGDRLTTNEKLFF. In nucleotides, the CDR3 is TGTGCCAGCAGCGGGGACAGGCTAACAACTAATGAAAAACTGTTTTTT. The rearrangement joins TRBV7-9 to TRBJ1-4; 8 bases match TRBD1. Germline assignment: CDR1 SEHNR and CDR2 FQNEAQ (reference sequence). The CDR3 totals 16 residues. V was clipped by 5 bases and J by 0 bases; unmatched bases: 5.